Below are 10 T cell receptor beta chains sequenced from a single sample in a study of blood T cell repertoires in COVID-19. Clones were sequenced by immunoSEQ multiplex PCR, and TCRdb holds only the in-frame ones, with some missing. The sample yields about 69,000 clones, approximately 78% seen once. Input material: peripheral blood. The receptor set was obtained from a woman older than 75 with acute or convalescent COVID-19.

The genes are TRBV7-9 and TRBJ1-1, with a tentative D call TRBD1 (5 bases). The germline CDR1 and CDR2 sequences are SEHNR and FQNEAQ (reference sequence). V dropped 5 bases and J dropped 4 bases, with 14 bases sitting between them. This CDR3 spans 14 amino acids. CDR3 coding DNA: TGTGCCAGCAGCGAAAGCCGTGACAGCACTGAAGCTTTCTTT. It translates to CASSESRDSTEAFF.

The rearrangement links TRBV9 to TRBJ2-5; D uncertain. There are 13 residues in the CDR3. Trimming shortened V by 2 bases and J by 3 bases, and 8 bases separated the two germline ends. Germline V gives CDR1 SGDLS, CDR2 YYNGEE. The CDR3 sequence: CASSVAAEETQYF. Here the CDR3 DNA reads TGTGCCAGCAGCGTGGCTGCGGAAGAGACCCAGTACTTC.

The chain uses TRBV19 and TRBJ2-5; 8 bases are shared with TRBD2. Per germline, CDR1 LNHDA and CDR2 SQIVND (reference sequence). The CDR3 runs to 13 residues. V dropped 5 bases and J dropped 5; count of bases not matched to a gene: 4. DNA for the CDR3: TGTGCCAGTAGTGAGACTAGCGTGGAGACCCAGTACTTC. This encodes CASSETSVETQYF.

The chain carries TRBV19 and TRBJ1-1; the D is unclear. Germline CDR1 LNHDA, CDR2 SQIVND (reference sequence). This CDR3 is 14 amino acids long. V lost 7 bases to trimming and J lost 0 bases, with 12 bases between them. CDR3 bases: TGTGCCAGTACGACACAATCCATGAACACTGAAGCTTTCTTT. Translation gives CASTTQSMNTEAFF.

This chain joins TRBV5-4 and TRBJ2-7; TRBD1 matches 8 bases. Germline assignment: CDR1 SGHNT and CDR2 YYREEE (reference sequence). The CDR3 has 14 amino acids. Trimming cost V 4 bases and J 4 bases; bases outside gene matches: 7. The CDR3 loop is CASSVQGAVYEQYF. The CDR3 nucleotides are TGTGCCAGCAGCGTGCAGGGGGCAGTGTACGAGCAGTACTTC.

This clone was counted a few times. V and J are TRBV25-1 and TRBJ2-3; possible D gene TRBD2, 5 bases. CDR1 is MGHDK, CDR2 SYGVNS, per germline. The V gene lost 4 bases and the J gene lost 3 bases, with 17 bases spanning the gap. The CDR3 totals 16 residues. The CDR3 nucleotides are TGTGCCAGCAGTGCGGGGTTAGCTCTTGCAACAGATACGCAGTATTTT. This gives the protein CASSAGLALATDTQYF.

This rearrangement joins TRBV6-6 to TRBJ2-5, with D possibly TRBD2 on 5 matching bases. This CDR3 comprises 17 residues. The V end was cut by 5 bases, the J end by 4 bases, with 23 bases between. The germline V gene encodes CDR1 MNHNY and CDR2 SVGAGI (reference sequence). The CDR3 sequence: CASSPRTDWRRGETQYF. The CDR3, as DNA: TGTGCCAGCAGTCCGCGAACGGACTGGAGGCGAGGAGAGACCCAGTACTTC.

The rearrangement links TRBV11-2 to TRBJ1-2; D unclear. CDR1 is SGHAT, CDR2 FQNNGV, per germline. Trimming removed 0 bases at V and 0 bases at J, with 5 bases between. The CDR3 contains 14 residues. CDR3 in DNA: TGTGCCAGCAGCTTAGATATAACTAACTATGGCTACACCTTC. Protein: CASSLDITNYGYTF.

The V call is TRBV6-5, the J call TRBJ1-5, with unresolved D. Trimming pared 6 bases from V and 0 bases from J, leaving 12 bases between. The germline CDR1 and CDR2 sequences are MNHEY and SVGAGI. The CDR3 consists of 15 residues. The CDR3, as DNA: TGTGCCAGCAGGTGGAGTACGAGTAGCAATCAGCCCCAGCATTTT. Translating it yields CASRWSTSSNQPQHF.

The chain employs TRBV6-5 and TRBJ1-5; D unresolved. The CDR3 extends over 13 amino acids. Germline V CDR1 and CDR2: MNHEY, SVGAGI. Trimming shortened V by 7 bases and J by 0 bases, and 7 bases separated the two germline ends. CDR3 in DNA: TGTGCCAGCACCGACTATAGCAATCAGCCCCAGCATTTT. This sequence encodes CASTDYSNQPQHF.